The entry below gives a single T cell receptor beta chain sequence along with its context. Antigen: not known. This CDR3 is also generated by other DNA sequences in the sample. CDR1 MNHNY and CDR2 SVGAGI come from the germline V gene (reference sequence). After removal of 6 bases from V and 5 bases from J, the junction contained 2 bases not matched to a gene. The CDR3 contains 13 residues. Use of 60 Vbeta and 13 Jbeta primers characterized the PCR. Authors' methods: Later reanalysis found approximately 80 million unique TCR beta chains, roughly 10 million of them shared. Measured with immunoSEQ multiplex PCR; TCRdb has only the in-frame clones, and not every one. Clonal size and the V and J genes are those of that table, whereas D and trimming came from the DNA. The sample includes almost 95,000 clones, approximately 66% of them seen just once. The sample originates from a study of cytomegalovirus exposure and HLA in healthy donors.

Findings of the study overall: Reportedly, a later analysis found an Asian-associated ancestry cluster had fewer N-insertions than the roughly 700-donor mean. The CMV antigen specificity of a few CMV-associated chains was confirmed through in vitro analysis. When analyzed later, a missense DCLRE1C variant was found to be linked to TCR beta V- and J-gene trimming.

The receptor comes from a man aged 30-40 years in good health and CMV-seronegative. V is TRBV6-6 and J is TRBJ2-1; TRBD2 aligns across 9 bases. The sample was PBMCs. CDR3 protein: CASRGLADNEQFF. CDR3 nucleotides: TGTGCCAGCAGGGGACTAGCCGACAATGAGCAGTTCTTC.